The T cell receptor beta chain described here comes from a study of blood T cell repertoires in COVID-19 (dated by TCRdb to 2020 to 2021). Notes on the research overall: The collaborator samples originated in the United States, Italy and Spain and spanned the acute and convalescent phases of COVID-19. HLA class I and class II types, where available, came from metadata supplied by the sample provider rather than from assay-based typing. The material from the prospective study consisted of cDNA or gDNA derived from T cells, B-cell-depleted T cells, or PBMCs. Sample metadata almost always included a de-identified subject ID, COVID-19 status, age in years and sex. A freely available public database, intended as a resource for researchers studying the immune response to SARS-CoV-2, is where the repertoires were released. Subjects who had been exposed to COVID-19, were actively infected with it, or had recovered from it provided the deeply sampled blood TCRbeta repertoires that made up the dataset. Samples came from the ongoing ImmuneRACE study (first 160 participants) plus 1,254 subjects from 6 global collaborators.

The CDR3 runs 13 amino acids, cysteine and phenylalanine included. Only the CDR3 DNA is retained, 39 bases long and in frame from the first base. V is pared back by 5 bases and J by 1 base, with 8 bases lying between the germline termini. CDR1 and CDR2 (MNHEY, SMNVEV) derive from the germline V gene (reference sequence). TCRbeta CDR3 regions were amplified from genomic DNA using the immunoSEQ Assay, a bias-controlled multiplex PCR. For the original study's pipeline: The number of nucleated cells in each sample was estimated by amplification of reference gene primers within the assay. Sequence reads were collapsed and filtered to measure the absolute abundance of every unique TCRbeta CDR3 rearrangement. For each sample, productive Simpson clonality was calculated by taking the square root of Simpson's diversity index across productive rearrangements. TCRdb took over this immuneACCESS table, retaining in-frame rearrangements with V and J assigned. Such tables are incomplete; in checked studies, under half of the missing clones stem from an unresolved V gene, and the remainder is unexplained. The V and J calls and clone size come from that table; D and trimming were worked out from the DNA. Present in this sample are about 63,000 clones, about 78% of which were seen just once. 45% to 65% of the sample lies in the top ten.

Overall study results and their limits: The amount of clinical and demographic metadata varied by source and participant and was provided uncurated.

Concerning this clone: Its antigen specificity is not known. No much larger clone exists at a distance of one base, and base qualities are not known.

Collaborating institutions collected whole blood in K2EDTA tubes following their own protocols. Collaborator samples were shipped for TCRbeta analysis as frozen whole blood, isolated PBMCs, or DNA extracted from either sample type. This clonotype was obtained from a woman older than 75 with acute or convalescent COVID-19. Sequencing was performed on peripheral blood. The sequence links TRBV27 to TRBJ1-1; the D gene is unclear. The sequenced DNA: TGTGCCAGCAGTATTAACAAGAACACTGAAGCTTTCTTT. This gives the protein CASSINKNTEAFF.